These 22 T cell receptor beta chains originate from one sample sequenced in a study of radiotherapy plus CTLA-4 blockade in lung cancer (dated by TCRdb to the late 2010s). Libraries came from the immunoSEQ multiplex PCR assay. This is the immuneACCESS table as TCRdb keeps it, with only in-frame sequences that have V and J called. A part of the clones is gone; compared with another copy, unresolved V genes explain less than half, and the rest is unexplained. For this sample the table gives around 80,000 clones, of which roughly 74% were detected only once. Roughly a tenth of the sample goes to the ten largest clones. The specimen was peripheral blood, collected from a patient treated with radiotherapy plus ipilimumab. These receptors all come from a human donor with non-small cell lung cancer whose response to radiotherapy plus ipilimumab could not be evaluated.

The V and J genes are TRBV5-1 and TRBJ2-3, with TRBD1 matching over 9 bases. V shed 4 bases and J 1 base; nucleotides not matched to a gene: 7. Germline CDR1 reads SGHRS; CDR2 reads YFSETQ. The CDR3 totals 16 residues. Here the CDR3 DNA reads TGCGCCAGCAGCGTACAGGGGGCAAGGGGCACAGATACGCAGTATTTT. Its translation is CASSVQGARGTDTQYF.

In this sample, this clone turned up a few times. The chain couples TRBV19 to TRBJ1-5; TRBD1 aligns across 7 bases. The V segment lost 5 bases and the J segment 4 bases; nucleotides outside the gene matches: 2. This CDR3 comprises 13 residues. CDR1 is LNHDA, CDR2 SQIVND, per germline (reference sequence). The CDR3 DNA follows: TGTGCCAGTAGTGGGACAGCAAATCAGCCCCAGCATTTT. Its protein product is CASSGTANQPQHF.

This chain links TRBV30 with TRBJ1-5; 8 positions agree with TRBD1. The V gene's germline CDR1 is GTSNPN and CDR2 SVGIG (reference sequence). V shed 2 bases, J shed 3 bases, and the junction held 6 bases outside the gene matches. This CDR3 has 15 residues. The CDR3 sequence is CAWSSDRDPNQPQHF. CDR3 nucleotides: TGTGCCTGGAGTTCGGACAGGGACCCCAATCAGCCCCAGCATTTT.

The chain combines TRBV10-2 with TRBJ2-3; 12 bases are shared with TRBD2. With 4 bases clipped from V and 0 bases from J, the junction kept 5 bases outside the gene matches. The CDR3 covers 17 residues. Germline CDR1 reads WSHSY; CDR2 reads SAAADI. The CDR3 region is CASSGPGLAGSTDTQYF. In DNA form, the CDR3 reads TGCGCCAGCAGTGGACCGGGACTAGCGGGCAGCACAGATACGCAGTATTTT.

The V call is TRBV7-9, the J call TRBJ2-7, with a possible D match to TRBD1 (5 bases). The V gene lost 1 base and the J gene lost 4 bases, with 8 bases spanning the gap. This CDR3 region has 13 residues. From germline, CDR1 is SEHNR and CDR2 FQNEAQ (reference sequence). CDR3 DNA: TGTGCCAGCAGCTTAGAGGGGATATACGAGCAGTACTTC. Its translation: CASSLEGIYEQYF.

This clone was seen more than once but under ten times. The chain combines TRBV6-5 with TRBJ1-4; tentatively, D is TRBD1 (5 bases). This CDR3 has 14 residues. With 0 bases removed from V and 5 bases from J, the gap between germline ends came to 7 bases. CDR1 is MNHEY, CDR2 SVGAGI, per germline. This chain's CDR3 is CASSYSGENEKLFF. The CDR3 region has the DNA TGTGCCAGCAGTTACTCAGGGGAAAATGAAAAACTGTTTTTT.

The rearrangement joins TRBV9 to TRBJ1-2; D is perhaps TRBD1 (6 bases). The CDR3 totals 14 residues. Trimming removed 0 bases from V and 3 bases from J, with 9 bases in between. Germline V gene sequence: CDR1 SGDLS, CDR2 YYNGEE. CDR3 amino acids: CASSVGGQDYGYTF. For the CDR3, the DNA is TGTGCCAGCAGCGTAGGGGGACAAGACTATGGCTACACCTTC.

This chain connects TRBV4-1 to TRBJ2-3; D not certain. The CDR3 sequence is 13 residues long. Germline V gene lookup returns CDR1 MGHRA and CDR2 YSYEKL. V shed 6 bases and J shed 2 bases, with 9 bases lying between them. The CDR3 DNA is TGCGCCAGCAGGACGACTTCCACAGATACGCAGTATTTT. Protein sequence: CASRTTSTDTQYF.

In nucleotides, the CDR3 is TGTGCCAGCAGCCCGGCCGGGGGAGGAACTGAAGCTTTCTTT. Translating gives CASSPAGGGTEAFF. V gene TRBV7-2 combines with J gene TRBJ1-1, with D possibly matching TRBD1 (5 bases). The CDR3 length is 14 residues. V was trimmed by 5 bases and J by 5 bases, leaving 15 bases between them. From germline, CDR1 is SGHTA and CDR2 FQGNSA.

V gene TRBV5-1 combines with J gene TRBJ1-2, with 7 bases lining up with TRBD1. CDR3 length: 17 amino acids. Germline CDR1 reads SGHRS; CDR2 reads YFSETQ. Trimming cost V 3 bases and J 4 bases; bases outside gene matches: 15. CDR3 DNA sequence: TGCGCCAGCAGCTGGGTGGCCAATACAGGGGTCGGCTATGGCTACACCTTC. Encoded protein: CASSWVANTGVGYGYTF.

The rearrangement links TRBV7-3 to TRBJ2-1, with 7 bases lining up with TRBD2. This CDR3 comprises 16 residues. The V and J ends lost 0 bases and 9 bases, in that order; junction bases with no gene match: 11. From germline, CDR1 is SGHTA and CDR2 FQGTGA. The CDR3 DNA sequence: TGTGCCAGCAGCTTAACGTTCGGGGGAGGGCCCGGTGAGCAGTTCTTC. Protein: CASSLTFGGGPGEQFF.

The V gene is TRBV30, the J gene TRBJ2-7; possible D gene TRBD2, 6 bases. V was pared by 3 bases and J by 6 bases, with 18 bases between. The CDR3 spans 14 residues. Germline CDR1 GTSNPN, CDR2 SVGIG (reference sequence). CDR3 sequence (DNA): TGTGCCTGGAGCGCCGGACGGGGAGGTGGCGAGCAGTACTTC. As protein: CAWSAGRGGGEQYF.

The chain links TRBV27 to TRBJ1-5; 7 bases line up with TRBD1. The CDR3 covers 14 residues. Germline V gene sequence: CDR1 MNHEY, CDR2 SMNVEV (reference sequence). V lost 2 bases, J lost 2 bases, and 0 bases stayed unmatched. DNA for the CDR3: TGTGCCAGCAGTTTAGACAGGGGCAATCAGCCCCAGCATTTT. It is translated as CASSLDRGNQPQHF.

J is TRBJ2-3 and V is TRBV5-6; D is possibly TRBD1 (6 bases). This CDR3 spans 17 amino acids. V gave up 1 base and J gave up 5 bases, with 20 bases separating them. CDR1 is SGHDT, CDR2 YYEEEE, per germline. CDR3 sequence: CASSLTPGDRGGDTQYF. For the CDR3, the DNA is TGTGCCAGCAGCTTGACCCCCGGAGACAGAGGGGGAGATACGCAGTATTTT.

The rearrangement uses TRBV28 and TRBJ1-6; D is unresolved. The V and J ends lost 6 bases and 11 bases respectively, with 17 bases between them. CDR3 length: 14 residues. Germline V gene lookup returns CDR1 MDHEN and CDR2 SYDVKM. The CDR3 protein is CASRPPGIQPPLHF. The CDR3 DNA sequence: TGTGCCAGCAGACCCCCGGGGATTCAGCCACCCCTCCACTTT.

The chain uses TRBV9 and TRBJ2-1; 16 nucleotides match TRBD2. The length of the CDR3 is 16 residues. V lost 3 bases and J lost 8; bases outside the gene matches: 5. Germline CDR1 SGDLS, CDR2 YYNGEE. CDR3 nucleotide sequence: TGTGCCAGCAGCGAGGGGACTAGCGGGGGGGCCTATGAGCAGTTCTTC. Protein product: CASSEGTSGGAYEQFF.

This clone is a singleton in its sample. The V and J genes are TRBV9 and TRBJ1-5; D might be TRBD1 (5 bases). The CDR3 totals 13 residues. V lost 0 bases and J 11 bases, leaving 12 bases between the germline ends. CDR1 and CDR2 (germline): SGDLS, YYNGEE. CDR3 DNA: TGTGCCAGCAGCGTAGCCCCCGAGGACACCCAGCATTTT. Translating it yields CASSVAPEDTQHF.

Remarks on this clone: The conserved final phenylalanine or tryptophan is absent from the CDR3, which likely points to a read error. This rearrangement joins TRBV4-2 to TRBJ1-2; no clear D. Trimming left V 4 bases short and J 6 bases short, with 18 bases between. The CDR3 extends over 15 amino acids. Germline CDR1 reads LGHNA; CDR2 reads YNFKEQ. CDR3 sequence: CASSPLERSGHGYTL. The CDR3 DNA reads TGTGCCAGCAGCCCTCTGGAACGATCTGGGCATGGCTACACCCTC.

About this clone itself: At one of its ends the junction is not consistent with the germline gene, which may arise from a read error. This CDR3 is also generated by other DNA sequences in the sample. The V and J genes are TRBV28 and TRBJ1-3; 8 nucleotides line up with TRBD1. CDR3 size: 14 residues. Germline V gives CDR1 MDHEN, CDR2 SYDVKM. CDR3: CASRTDREQNTIYF. CDR3 DNA sequence: TGCGCCAGCAGAACGGACAGGGAGCAAAACACCATATATTTT.

The chain combines TRBV28 with TRBJ1-1, with a weak D call TRBD1 (6 bases). Germline V gene sequence: CDR1 MDHEN, CDR2 SYDVKM. CDR3 length: 14 amino acids. Deletions cut 4 bases from V and 2 bases from J, with 11 bases between. CDR3 in DNA: TGTGCCAGCAGTTCGAGACAGGCTAACACTGAAGCTTTCTTT. This translates into CASSSRQANTEAFF. Full variable domain (remainder filled in from reference TRBV28 and TRBJ1-1): DVKVTQSSRYLVKRTGEKVFLECVQDMDHENMFWYRQDPGLGLRLIYFSYDVKMKEKGDIPEGYSVSREKKERFSLILESASTNQTSMYLCASSSRQANTEAFFGQGTRLTVV.

This chain links TRBV28 with TRBJ1-2; perhaps TRBD1 as D (6 bases). Germline V gene data show CDR1 as MDHEN and CDR2 as SYDVKM. The CDR3 consists of 13 residues. The germline V and J ends were trimmed by 7 bases and 4 bases, with 13 bases remaining between them. As DNA, the CDR3 is TGTGCCAGCACCGTGGACAGCCTCTATGGCTACACCTTC. Its translation: CASTVDSLYGYTF.

The CDR3 sequence is CASSLGGSLWTDSYTF. CDR3 bases: TGTGCCAGCAGTTTAGGTGGCAGCCTATGGACGGACAGCTACACCTTC. V and J are TRBV27 and TRBJ1-2; TRBD1 is a possible D gene (5 bases). The CDR3 length is 16 residues. Trimming removed 2 bases at V and 9 bases at J, with 22 bases between. Germline assignment: CDR1 MNHEY and CDR2 SMNVEV (reference sequence).